The rows below give T cell receptor beta chains drawn from one sample of a study of Tregs in tolerant kidney transplant recipients. TCRdb keeps only in-frame clones here, not all; method: immunoSEQ multiplex PCR. The sample includes some 68,000 clones, 84% of them seen just once. The sample comprised CD4+ T cells from blood. The receptors come from a human donor in good health. Each CDR3 is given with its conserved first and last residue. Each record gives: CDR3 DNA, CDR3 protein, D gene, J gene, clone size, V gene. D genes are given only for firm matches. Clone size, where shown, is once, few, many, or a class for clones that have expanded.

TGTGCCAGCAGCTTAGTGTCGGGGGGCCAAGAGACCCAGTACTTC,CASSLVSGGQETQYF,TRBD2,TRBJ2-5,-,TRBV11-3
TGTGCCAGTACCGCGATCGGGGACAGGGAGGGAGATACGCAGTATTTT,CASTAIGDREGDTQYF,TRBD1,TRBJ2-3,-,TRBV19
TGTGCCTGGAGTGTTGGGGGAGGGATGATCTTC,CAWSVGGGMIF,TRBD2,TRBJ2-1,once,TRBV30
TGTGCCATCAGCACCGGGACAGGAGACAATGAGCAGTTCTTC,CAISTGTGDNEQFF,TRBD1,TRBJ2-1,-,TRBV10-3
TGTGCCTGGACTACAGCGGGGGAACAAACCGGGGAGCTGTTTTTT,CAWTTAGEQTGELFF,TRBD2,TRBJ2-2,-,TRBV30
TGTGCCAGCAGATTAACAGGGACCGGGGCCTACGAGCAGTACTTC,CASRLTGTGAYEQYF,-,TRBJ2-7,-,TRBV6-1
TGTGCCAGCAGCCGTAGGACGAACACTGAAGCTTTCTTT,CASSRRTNTEAFF,-,TRBJ1-1,-,TRBV7-2
TGCGCCAGCAGCACCACCGGGACTCGCGGTACCGGGGAGCTGTTTTTT,CASSTTGTRGTGELFF,-,TRBJ2-2,-,TRBV5-1
TGTGCCAGCAGCGCCCGACTAGCGGGAGGAGGAGATACGCAGTATTTT,CASSARLAGGGDTQYF,TRBD2,TRBJ2-3,-,TRBV5-8
TGTGCCATCAGTGGTGGGGATGGCTACACCTTC,CAISGGDGYTF,-,TRBJ1-2,few,TRBV10-3
TGTGCCAGCAGCCAAGTGTCTAGCGGGGGAAAGTCGTACTTC,CASSQVSSGGKSYF,TRBD2,TRBJ2-7,-,TRBV14
TGTGCCAGCAGCCCGCGGACAGGCCTTAGCTCTGGAAACACCATATATTTT,CASSPRTGLSSGNTIYF,TRBD1,TRBJ1-3,-,TRBV9
TGTGCCATCAGGGGGACGGAGCAAGAGACCCAGTACTTC,CAIRGTEQETQYF,-,TRBJ2-5,once,TRBV10-3
TGTGCCAGCAGCGTAAGGGCTGAGCAGTTCTTC,CASSVRAEQFF,-,TRBJ2-1,few,TRBV11-2
TGTGCCAGTAGTATACTGACTCCCTCGACCTACAATGAGCAGTTCTTC,CASSILTPSTYNEQFF,-,TRBJ2-1,-,TRBV19
TGTGCCAGCCTTGTCTCAGATACGCAGTATTTT,CASLVSDTQYF,-,TRBJ2-3,-,TRBV11-2
TGTGCCAGCAGCTCCGGGACTAGCGGGGGGGTTAGCACAGATACGCAGTATTTT,CASSSGTSGGVSTDTQYF,TRBD2,TRBJ2-3,-,TRBV5-4
TGTGCCAGCGGGGGATCCAGGGTAGGCGAGCAGTACTTC,CASGGSRVGEQYF,-,TRBJ2-7,-,TRBV19
TGTGCCAGCAGAGTCTTGATGGGACAGGGGGCTTTGTTACACGATGGCTACACCTTC,CASRVLMGQGALLHDGYTF,TRBD1,TRBJ1-2,-,TRBV13
TGTGCCAGCAGCGTGGGACAGGGGGCTAGGGAAAAACTGTTTTTT,CASSVGQGAREKLFF,TRBD1,TRBJ1-4,-,TRBV9
TGTGCCAGCCAACTGGACACCTACACAGATACGCAGTATTTT,CASQLDTYTDTQYF,-,TRBJ2-3,-,TRBV27
TGTGCCAGCTCACTGGGACTAGCGGGGGAGTACCAAGAGACCCAGTACTTC,CASSLGLAGEYQETQYF,TRBD2,TRBJ2-5,few,TRBV18
TGTGCCAGCAGCCCCTCTGGGAGGCAGCGCTACACCTTC,CASSPSGRQRYTF,-,TRBJ1-2,-,TRBV11-2
TGTGCCAGCAGCCACCACGGGGGCGAATACAATGAGCAGTTCTTC,CASSHHGGEYNEQFF,-,TRBJ2-1,-,TRBV5-4
TGTGCCAGTACTCGCCAGGCCAGCTACACCGGGGAGCTGTTTTTT,CASTRQASYTGELFF,-,TRBJ2-2,-,TRBV19
TGTGCCAGCAGTTACAGCAGGGGTGTGACTGAAGCTTTCTTT,CASSYSRGVTEAFF,-,TRBJ1-1,-,TRBV6-5
TGTGCCAGCAGCTTAGTACCCGGCAGGGTGAGCAATCAGCCCCAGCATTTT,CASSLVPGRVSNQPQHF,-,TRBJ1-5,-,TRBV11-3
TGTGCCAGCAGCCCCGGGACAGGATCCTATGGCTACACCTTC,CASSPGTGSYGYTF,TRBD1,TRBJ1-2,-,TRBV7-9
TGTGCCAGCAGCTTAGTCCCTTGGGGGTACCACACCGGGGAGCTGTTTTTT,CASSLVPWGYHTGELFF,-,TRBJ2-2,few,TRBV11-3
TGCAGCGTTGGTCAGGACAGGGGGCAGAATGAGCAGTTCTTC,CSVGQDRGQNEQFF,TRBD1,TRBJ2-1,once,TRBV29-1
TGTGCCAGCAGCTTGGGCCCAGGGAGGGGTGGCTACACCTTC,CASSLGPGRGGYTF,-,TRBJ1-2,-,TRBV5-4
TGTGCCTGGACTTCCGGGACAAGGCAGTTCTTC,CAWTSGTRQFF,-,TRBJ2-1,-,TRBV30
TGTGCCAGCAGCTTGAATCCCTCTGGAAACACCATATATTTT,CASSLNPSGNTIYF,-,TRBJ1-3,once,TRBV9
TGTGCCAGCAGCTCTTCCCTCGGGACAGGGGCTAGGAACACTGAAGCTTTCTTT,CASSSSLGTGARNTEAFF,TRBD1,TRBJ1-1,-,TRBV5-5
TGTGCCAGCTCACCGAGGGCGGGGGGGCCCTTTGAGCAGTTCTTC,CASSPRAGGPFEQFF,TRBD2,TRBJ2-1,-,TRBV18
TGTGCCAGCAGTGAAGGGAGAGGGTACACTGAAGCTTTCTTT,CASSEGRGYTEAFF,-,TRBJ1-1,-,TRBV2
TGCAGCGTTGAGGGGGCCGAGCTCGAAGCTTTCTTT,CSVEGAELEAFF,-,TRBJ1-1,-,TRBV29-1
TGTGCCAGCAGTCGGATGGGCCGGCCACAAGAGACCCAGTACTTC,CASSRMGRPQETQYF,-,TRBJ2-5,few,TRBV6-5
TGTGCCAGCAGCTTGGGGACAGGGGGCAGCGGGGAGCTGTTTTTT,CASSLGTGGSGELFF,TRBD1,TRBJ2-2,-,TRBV7-7
TGTGCCAGCAGCTCCAGGGGCCGTGCAACTAATGAAAAACTGTTTTTT,CASSSRGRATNEKLFF,-,TRBJ1-4,-,TRBV11-2
TGTGCCAGAGACACGGTGAAAGAGACCCAGTACTTC,CARDTVKETQYF,-,TRBJ2-5,-,TRBV7-3
TGCGCCAGCAGCCAGGCTATGAGAACTGAAGCTTTCTTT,CASSQAMRTEAFF,-,TRBJ1-1,-,TRBV4-3
TGTGCCAGCAGCGTAACCCTACCCTCTTCGACTGACCTATTTGGCTACACCTTC,CASSVTLPSSTDLFGYTF,-,TRBJ1-2,-,TRBV9